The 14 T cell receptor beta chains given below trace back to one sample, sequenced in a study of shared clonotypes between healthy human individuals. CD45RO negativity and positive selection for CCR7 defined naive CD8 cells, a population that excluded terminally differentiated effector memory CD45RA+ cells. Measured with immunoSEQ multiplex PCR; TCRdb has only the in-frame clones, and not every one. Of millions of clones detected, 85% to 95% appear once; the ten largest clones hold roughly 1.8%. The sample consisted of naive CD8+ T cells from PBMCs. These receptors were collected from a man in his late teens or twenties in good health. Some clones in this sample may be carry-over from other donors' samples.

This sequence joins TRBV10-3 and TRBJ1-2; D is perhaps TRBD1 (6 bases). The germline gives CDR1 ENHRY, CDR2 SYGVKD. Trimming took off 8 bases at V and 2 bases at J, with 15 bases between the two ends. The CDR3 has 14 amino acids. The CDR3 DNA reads TGTGCCATCGAGGCACAGGGAGGAAACTATGGCTACACCTTC. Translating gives CAIEAQGGNYGYTF.

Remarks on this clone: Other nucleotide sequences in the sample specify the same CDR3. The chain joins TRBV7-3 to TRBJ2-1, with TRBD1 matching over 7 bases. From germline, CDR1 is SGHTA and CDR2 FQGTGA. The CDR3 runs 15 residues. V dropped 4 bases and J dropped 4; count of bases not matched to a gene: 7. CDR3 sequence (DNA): TGTGCCAGCAGCTCGACAGGGTCGGCTTACAATGAGCAGTTCTTC. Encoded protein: CASSSTGSAYNEQFF.

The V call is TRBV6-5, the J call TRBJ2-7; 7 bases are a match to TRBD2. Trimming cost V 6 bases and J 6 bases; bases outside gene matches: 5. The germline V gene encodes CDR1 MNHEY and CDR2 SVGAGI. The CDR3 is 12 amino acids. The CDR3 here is CASSRTRAEQYF. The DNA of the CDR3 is TGTGCCAGCAGCCGGACTAGGGCCGAGCAGTACTTC.

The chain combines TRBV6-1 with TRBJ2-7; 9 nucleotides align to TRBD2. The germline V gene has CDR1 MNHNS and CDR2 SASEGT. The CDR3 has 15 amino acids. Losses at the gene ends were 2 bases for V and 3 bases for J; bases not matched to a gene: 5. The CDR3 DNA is TGTGCCAGCAGTGAAAGACATAGCGGGAGCTACGAGCAGTACTTC. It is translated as CASSERHSGSYEQYF.

The CDR3 coding sequence is TGTGCCAGCACGGGCGAGGGGGAAGACAATGAGCAGTTCTTC. Encoded protein: CASTGEGEDNEQFF. This chain links TRBV28 with TRBJ2-1, with a weak D call TRBD1 (6 bases). Germline V gene lookup returns CDR1 MDHEN and CDR2 SYDVKM. Trimming stripped 7 bases from V and 5 bases from J, with 15 bases between. The CDR3 extends over 14 amino acids.

CDR3 protein: CASSQVGSGYGYTF. The CDR3 bases are TGCGCCAGCAGCCAAGTAGGGTCGGGCTATGGCTACACCTTC. V is TRBV4-1 and J is TRBJ1-2; D unclear. V gave up 1 base and J gave up 4 bases, with 10 bases separating them. The CDR3 totals 14 residues. Germline values: CDR1 MGHRA, CDR2 YSYEKL.

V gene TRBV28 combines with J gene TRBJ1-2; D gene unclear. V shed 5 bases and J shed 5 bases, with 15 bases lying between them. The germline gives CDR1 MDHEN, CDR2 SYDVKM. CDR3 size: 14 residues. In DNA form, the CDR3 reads TGTGCCAGCAGTCCGCGGAGCAGGCGGTATGGCTACACCTTC. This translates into CASSPRSRRYGYTF.

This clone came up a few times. CDR3 DNA sequence: TGTGCCAGCAGCTCTAGTAGTAGTCGCGGGGAGCTGTTTTTT. The encoded protein is CASSSSSSRGELFF. The chain couples TRBV7-9 to TRBJ2-2; D not resolved. CDR1 is SEHNR and CDR2 is FQNEAQ in the germline V gene (reference sequence). The germline V and J ends were trimmed by 4 bases and 7 bases, with 13 bases remaining between them. This CDR3 has 14 amino acids.

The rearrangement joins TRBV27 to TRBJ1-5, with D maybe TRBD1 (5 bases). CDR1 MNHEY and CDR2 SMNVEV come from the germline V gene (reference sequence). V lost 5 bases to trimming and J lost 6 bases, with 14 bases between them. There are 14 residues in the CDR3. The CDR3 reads CASSPSRDSQPQHF. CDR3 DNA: TGTGCCAGCAGTCCAAGCAGGGACTCTCAGCCCCAGCATTTT.

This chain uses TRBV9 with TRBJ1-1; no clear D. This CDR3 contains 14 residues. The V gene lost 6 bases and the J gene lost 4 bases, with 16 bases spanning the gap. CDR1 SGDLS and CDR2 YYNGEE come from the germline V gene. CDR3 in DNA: TGTGCCAGCACCGCGGGATTAGAGCGCACTGAAGCTTTCTTT. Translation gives CASTAGLERTEAFF.

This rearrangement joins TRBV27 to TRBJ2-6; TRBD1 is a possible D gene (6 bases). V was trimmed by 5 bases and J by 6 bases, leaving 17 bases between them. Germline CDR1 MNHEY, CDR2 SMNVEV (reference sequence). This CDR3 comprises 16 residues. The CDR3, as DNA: TGTGCCAGCAGTGGAAGACAGGCGCTTTCGGCCAACGTCCTGACTTTC. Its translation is CASSGRQALSANVLTF. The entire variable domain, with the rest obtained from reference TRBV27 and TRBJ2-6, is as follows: EAQVTQNPRYLITVTGKKLTVTCSQNMNHEYMSWYRQDPGLGLRQIYYSMNVEVTDKGDVPEGYKVSRKEKRNFPLILESPSPNQTSLYFCASSGRQALSANVLTFGAGSRLTVL.

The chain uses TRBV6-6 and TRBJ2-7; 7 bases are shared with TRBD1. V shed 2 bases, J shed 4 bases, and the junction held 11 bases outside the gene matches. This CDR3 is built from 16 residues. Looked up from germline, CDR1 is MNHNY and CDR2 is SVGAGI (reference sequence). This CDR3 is CASSYRTGRAIYEQYF. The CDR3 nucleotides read TGTGCCAGCAGTTACAGGACAGGCCGCGCAATTTACGAGCAGTACTTC.

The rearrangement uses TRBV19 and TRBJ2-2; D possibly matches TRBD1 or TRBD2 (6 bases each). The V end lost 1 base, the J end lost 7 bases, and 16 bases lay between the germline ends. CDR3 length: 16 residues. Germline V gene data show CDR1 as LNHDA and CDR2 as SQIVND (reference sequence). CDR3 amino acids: CASSIGRGARHGELFF. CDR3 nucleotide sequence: TGTGCCAGTAGTATAGGGAGGGGGGCGCGCCACGGGGAGCTGTTTTTT.

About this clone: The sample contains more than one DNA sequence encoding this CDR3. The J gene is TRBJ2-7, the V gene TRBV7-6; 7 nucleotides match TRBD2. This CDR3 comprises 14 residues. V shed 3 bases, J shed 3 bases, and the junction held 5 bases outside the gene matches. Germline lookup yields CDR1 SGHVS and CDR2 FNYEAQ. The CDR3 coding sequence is TGTGCCAGCAGCTTGGGCGGGAGAAGCTACGAGCAGTACTTC. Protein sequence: CASSLGGRSYEQYF.